A selection of T cell receptor beta chains follows, all from one sample in a study of T-cell reconstitution after alpha-beta-depleted transplantation in children. TCRdb processed the PCR reads anew with MiXCR; each CDR3 protein has one entry. The sample has hundreds of thousands of distinct CDR3 sequences; more than 20% are singletons. The source was PBMCs, mostly from graft donor cells, collected 360 days after TCRalphabeta/CD19-depleted stem cell transplant. All receptors come from a female patient between 2 and 15 years old who had a stem cell transplant for congenital amegakaryocytic thrombocytopenia, so the T cells may come from the graft donor. CDR3s include the opening cysteine and the closing phenylalanine or tryptophan. Clone size is stated in some rows and not others, as once, few, many or a class when expanded.

J: TRBJ2-7
V: TRBV6-5
size: NA
CDR3: CASSYSYNRGSSEQYF

J: TRBJ2-1
V: TRBV20-1
size: NA
CDR3: CSAARTDRINYNEQFF

J: TRBJ2-1
V: TRBV9
size: NA
CDR3: CASSAPRKPSGSPIPYNEQFF

J: TRBJ2-2
V: TRBV7-6
size: NA
CDR3: CASSFYTMNTGELFF

J: TRBJ1-1
V: TRBV27
size: NA
CDR3: CASVLETGAVDTEAFF

J: TRBJ2-1
V: TRBV4-2
size: NA
CDR3: CASSLIAGGSQPYNEQFF

J: TRBJ2-7
V: TRBV5-1
size: many
CDR3: CASRESYEQYF

J: TRBJ2-3
V: TRBV3-1
size: NA
CDR3: CASSLRTSGGDTQYF

J: TRBJ2-7
V: TRBV13
size: few
CDR3: CASSLESGFSYEQYF

J: TRBJ2-2
V: TRBV10-3
size: few
CDR3: CATQDDTGELFF

J: TRBJ2-1
V: TRBV7-2
size: few
CDR3: CASSPWTSVSYNEQFF

J: TRBJ2-3
V: TRBV28
size: few
CDR3: CASSLVAFGVDTQYF

J: TRBJ2-5
V: TRBV7-8
size: few
CDR3: CASSLRLYGLAGGETQYF

J: TRBJ1-3
V: TRBV11-2
size: few
CDR3: CASSLDRRGNTIYF

J: TRBJ2-6
V: TRBV12-3/TRBV12-4
size: few
CDR3: CASSLVISGANVLTF

J: TRBJ2-5
V: TRBV7-9
size: NA
CDR3: CASRLPPKETQYF

J: TRBJ1-1
V: TRBV12-3/TRBV12-4
size: NA
CDR3: CASTPQRQGEGAFF

J: TRBJ2-6
V: TRBV5-1
size: NA
CDR3: CASSLEGFSSGANVLTF

J: TRBJ1-4
V: TRBV11-2
size: NA
CDR3: CASSPFHRVNEKLFF

J: TRBJ2-2
V: TRBV6-5
size: NA
CDR3: CASSLLKTGTGGAGELFF